This TCR beta chain was sequenced for a study of blood T cell repertoires in COVID-19. At the level of the study: Acute and convalescent COVID-19 samples came from the United States, Italy and Spain.

The CDR3 is 11 amino acids. V lost 4 bases and J 10 bases, leaving 11 bases between the germline ends. Germline lookup yields CDR1 SGHKS and CDR2 YYEKEE (reference sequence). The table came from immunoSEQ multiplex PCR; TCRdb's copy has only in-frame clones and leaves some out. The repertoire has around 240,000 clones, 80% to 90% of them found once; the top ten carry less than 2.5%. V and J are TRBV5-5 and TRBJ1-1; D gene ambiguous. The material sequenced was PBMCs or T cells enriched from blood (not recorded which). The receptor was derived from a woman aged 50 to 60 who had recovered from COVID-19. The CDR3 nucleotides are TGTGCCAGCAGCCCTGAGAATGGAGCTTTCTTT. Encoded protein: CASSPENGAFF.